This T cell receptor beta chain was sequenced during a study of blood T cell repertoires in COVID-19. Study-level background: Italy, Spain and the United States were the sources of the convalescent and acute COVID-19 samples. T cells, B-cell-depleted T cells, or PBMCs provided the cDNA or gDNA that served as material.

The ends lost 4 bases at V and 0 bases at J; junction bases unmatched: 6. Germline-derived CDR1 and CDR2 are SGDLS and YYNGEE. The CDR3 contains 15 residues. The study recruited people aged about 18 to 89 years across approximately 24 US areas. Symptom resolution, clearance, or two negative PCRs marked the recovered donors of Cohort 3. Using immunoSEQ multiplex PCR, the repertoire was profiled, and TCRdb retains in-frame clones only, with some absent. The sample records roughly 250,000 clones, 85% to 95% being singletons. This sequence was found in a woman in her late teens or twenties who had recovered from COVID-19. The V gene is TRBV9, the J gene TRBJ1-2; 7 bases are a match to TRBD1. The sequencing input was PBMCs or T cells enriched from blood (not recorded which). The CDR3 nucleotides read TGTGCCAGCAGCAATCACAGGGGATCTAACTATGGCTACACCTTC. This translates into CASSNHRGSNYGYTF.